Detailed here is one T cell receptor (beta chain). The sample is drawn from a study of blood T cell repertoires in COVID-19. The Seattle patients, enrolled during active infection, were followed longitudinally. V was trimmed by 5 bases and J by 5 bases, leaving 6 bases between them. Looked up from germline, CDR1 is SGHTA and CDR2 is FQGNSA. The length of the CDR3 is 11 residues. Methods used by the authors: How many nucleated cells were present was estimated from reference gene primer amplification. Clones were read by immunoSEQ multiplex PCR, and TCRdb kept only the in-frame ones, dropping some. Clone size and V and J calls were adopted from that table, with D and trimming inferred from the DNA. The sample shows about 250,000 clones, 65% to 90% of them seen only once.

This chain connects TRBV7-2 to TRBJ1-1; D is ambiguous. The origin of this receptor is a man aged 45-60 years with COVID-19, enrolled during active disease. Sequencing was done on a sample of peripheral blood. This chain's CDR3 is CASSPGTEAFF. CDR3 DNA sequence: TGTGCCAGCAGCCCGGGGACTGAAGCTTTCTTT.